This T cell receptor (beta chain) was retrieved from a study of beta chain features in type 1 diabetes. All of the isolated RNA was reverse transcribed, so expressed TCRB transcripts were sequenced. Profiling relied on immunoSEQ multiplex PCR, and the TCRdb table lists in-frame clones only, not all of them. Of more than 550,000 clones in the sample, over 12% were seen once. Remarks on this clone: Its specificity is unknown. Different DNA sequences within this sample yield the same CDR3.

CD45RO/CCR7/CD25/CD127/CD95/CD27 sorting isolated CD4+ naive, central memory, regulatory and stem cell-like memory cells. CDR3 length: 11 amino acids. The V gene lost 11 bases and the J gene lost 4 bases, with 11 bases spanning the gap. CDR1 is MNHEY and CDR2 is SVGAGI in the germline V gene. Findings and caveats of the study: The analysis here could not establish whether HLA type shapes TCRB rearrangement. A moderate, significant TCRB CDR3 shortening appeared in type 1 diabetes across four CD4+ subsets. Over-representation of high TCR-expressing cells was a possible consequence of cDNA sequencing. A pattern of fewer insertions and more deletions at VDJ junctions was seen in type 1 diabetes patients.

Input material: naive CD4+ T cells from blood. The sequence was collected from a young man with type 1 diabetes. The chain is built from TRBV6-5 and TRBJ1-2; no clear D. DNA of the CDR3: TGTGCCTCGTCGTCGGGCTATGGCTACACCTTC. This sequence encodes CASSSGYGYTF.